The rows below give T cell receptor beta chains drawn from one sample of a study of PD-1 blockade in classical Hodgkin lymphoma. Data came from immunoSEQ multiplex PCR; TCRdb stores just in-frame clones and leaves some out. The sample includes 150,000 or so clones, approximately 72% of them seen just once. This material consisted of peripheral blood mononuclear cells (PBMCs), taken before the second cycle of nivolumab. These receptors originate from a human donor with classical Hodgkin lymphoma. Each CDR3 is given with its conserved first and last residue. The D gene is left open where the match is weak. Where a row states a size, it is once, few, many or the class of an expanded clone; other rows omit it.

>14|NA|TRBJ1-5|TRBV6-5|NA
TGTGCCAGCAGAGTAACAGGGTGGAATCAGCCCCAGCATTTT
CASRVTGWNQPQHF
>15|NA|TRBJ2-1|TRBV28|NA
TGTGCCAGCACCTCGAGGCCCTCCGGTTACAATGAGCAGTTCTTC
CASTSRPSGYNEQFF
>14|TRBD1|TRBJ2-3|TRBV30|once
TGTGCCTGGAGTCCACAGGGGTCAGGGGATACGCAGTATTTT
CAWSPQGSGDTQYF
>16|NA|TRBJ2-2|TRBV9|few
TGTGCCAGCAGCGTAGACGGCGGGCGGCTCATCGGGGAGCTGTTTTTT
CASSVDGGRLIGELFF
>13|TRBD1|TRBJ2-1|TRBV19|NA
TGTGCCAGTAGTGATAGGGGGCCATATGAGCAGTTCTTC
CASSDRGPYEQFF
>15|TRBD1|TRBJ1-3|TRBV6-6|NA
TGTGCCAGCAGAATAGTAGACAGGGGCCGAAACACCATATATTTT
CASRIVDRGRNTIYF
>15|NA|TRBJ2-2|TRBV4-2|NA
TGTGCCAGCAGCGTCCAGCCGCAGGGGACCGGGGAGCTGTTTTTT
CASSVQPQGTGELFF
>14|NA|TRBJ1-1|TRBV11-2|NA
TGTGCCAGCAGCTTAGATCCGGGCTCCACTGAAGCTTTCTTT
CASSLDPGSTEAFF
>14|TRBD1|TRBJ1-2|TRBV6-1|few
TGTGCCAGCAGCGAGGGGGGACAGGGCTATGGCTACACCTTC
CASSEGGQGYGYTF
>13|NA|TRBJ2-1|TRBV28|NA
TGTGCCAGCAGTCCCTTGGGGGGAAATGAGCAGTTCTTC
CASSPLGGNEQFF
>14|TRBD2|TRBJ2-3|TRBV9|NA
TGTGCCAGCAGCCTTGGACTAGCGCCGGATACGCAGTATTTT
CASSLGLAPDTQYF
>15|NA|TRBJ2-7|TRBV18|NA
TGTGCCAGCTCACCAGCTCCAGGGGACCCTTACGAGCAGTACTTC
CASSPAPGDPYEQYF
>16|TRBD2|TRBJ2-5|TRBV18|NA
TGTGCCAGCTCACCCTCACGGGCGGGAGGGTCCGAGACCCAGTACTTC
CASSPSRAGGSETQYF
>15|NA|TRBJ1-5|TRBV27|NA
TGTGCCAGCAGCGAATACCGGGCGAGCAATCAGCCCCAGCATTTT
CASSEYRASNQPQHF
>14|NA|TRBJ2-7|TRBV7-2|NA
TGTGCCAGCAGCCCCAGGGGGGTGTCCTACGAGCAGTACTTC
CASSPRGVSYEQYF
>14|TRBD1|TRBJ2-1|TRBV4-2|NA
TGTGCCAGCAGCCAAGATCTTCGGGACAGAAGTCAGTTCTTC
CASSQDLRDRSQFF
>15|NA|TRBJ2-3|TRBV11-2|NA
TGTGCCAGCAGCGTCAACCGGGTCGAGGGGGATACGCAGTATTTT
CASSVNRVEGDTQYF
>14|TRBD1|TRBJ2-7|TRBV11-2|NA
TGTGCCAGCAGCTTTACTACAGGGGTCTACGAGCAGTACTTC
CASSFTTGVYEQYF
>13|NA|TRBJ1-1|TRBV10-3|NA
TGTGCCTCCAGGCGGGGGCCCGACACTGAAGCTTTCTTT
CASRRGPDTEAFF
>19|NA|TRBJ1-2|TRBV21-1|medium-sized
TGTGCCAGCAGCAATAAAAGGCGTGACCGGGTCAAAGCTAACTATGGCTACACCTTC
CASSNKRRDRVKANYGYTF
>12|NA|TRBJ2-3|TRBV7-2|NA
TGTGCCAGCAGCTCCACCATTTTAGGGCAGTATTTT
CASSSTILGQYF
>13|NA|TRBJ1-2|TRBV6-1|NA
TGTGCCAGCGAACGTATTGATAGGGAGGGCTACACCTTC
CASERIDREGYTF
>17|TRBD2|TRBJ2-3|TRBV28|NA
TGTGCCAGCACCCGACAGCCGGGACTAGCGGAAACAGATACGCAGTATTTT
CASTRQPGLAETDTQYF
>15|NA|TRBJ2-7|TRBV5-1|once
TGCGCCAGCAGCCCTAAGGGGGGCAGGGCCTACGAGCAGTACTTC
CASSPKGGRAYEQYF
>14|NA|TRBJ2-7|TRBV7-9|NA
TGTGCCAGCAGCCCCCCCGAGGTATTCTACGAGCAGTACTTC
CASSPPEVFYEQYF
>15|NA|TRBJ1-4|TRBV5-1|medium-sized
TGCGCCAGCAGCTTGGCAGGGACGCGAGATGAAAAACTGTTTTTT
CASSLAGTRDEKLFF
>14|NA|TRBJ1-1|TRBV7-2|NA
TGTGCCAGCAGCTTTCTCGGGGGAAGAGATGAAGCTTTCTTT
CASSFLGGRDEAFF
>14|NA|TRBJ1-2|TRBV6-5|NA
TGTGCCAGCAGTTACTTTCAGGGTAACTATGGCTACACCTTC
CASSYFQGNYGYTF
>14|TRBD1|TRBJ1-2|TRBV19|NA
TGTGCCAGTAGTACCCTGGGACAGGTCCCTGGCTACACCTTC
CASSTLGQVPGYTF
>11|NA|TRBJ2-3|TRBV6-5|NA
TGTGCCAGCAGTAACCTCCTGGAGCAGTATTTT
CASSNLLEQYF
>15|NA|TRBJ1-2|TRBV5-1|NA
TGCGCCAGCAGCTTGGAAGGCAGGGGCAACTATGGCTACACCTTC
CASSLEGRGNYGYTF
>12|TRBD1|TRBJ1-1|TRBV29-1|once
TGCAGCGCGACCGACAGGGAGACTGAAGCTTTCTTT
CSATDRETEAFF
>21|NA|TRBJ2-7|TRBV21-1|NA
TGTGCCAGCAGCAAAGAAGGGGGGTTGACAGGGTATACCCGCGGGATATACGAGCAGTACTTC
CASSKEGGLTGYTRGIYEQYF
>15|NA|TRBJ1-3|TRBV19|many
TGTGCCAGTACCAGGTTTACCGACTCTGGAAACACCATATATTTT
CASTRFTDSGNTIYF
>16|NA|TRBJ2-7|TRBV2|NA
TGTGCCAGCAGCGAAAATGAGGGATGGCTTACCTACGAGCAGTACTTC
CASSENEGWLTYEQYF
>12|NA|TRBJ1-1|TRBV5-3|NA
TGTGCCAGAAGCTTGCTCGGGTTAAACGCTTTCTTT
CARSLLGLNAFF
>15|TRBD1|TRBJ1-2|TRBV25-1|few
TGTGCCAGCAGTAAGAGAGACAGGGCCGACTATGGCTACACCTTC
CASSKRDRADYGYTF
>16|NA|TRBJ1-2|TRBV5-1|NA
TGCGCCAGCAGCTTGGCCGGGCACCTAAATCTTCATGGCTACACCTTC
CASSLAGHLNLHGYTF
>15|NA|TRBJ2-1|TRBV5-4|NA
TGTGCCAGCAGCTTGGGTGGGACCATATACAATGAGCAGTTCTTC
CASSLGGTIYNEQFF
>17|TRBD2|TRBJ2-3|TRBV4-2|few
TGTGCCAGCAGCCAAGAGGCGACTAGCCCAAGCACAGATACGCAGTATTTT
CASSQEATSPSTDTQYF
>13|NA|TRBJ2-7|TRBV9|NA
TGTGCCAGCAGCGAAGTGTCGGGTTACGAGCAGTACTTC
CASSEVSGYEQYF
>15|NA|TRBJ2-1|TRBV7-3|NA
TGTGCCAGCAGCTTAAAGGGGCCCACCTACAATGAGCAGTTCTTC
CASSLKGPTYNEQFF
>15|TRBD1|TRBJ1-2|TRBV6-5|NA
TGTGCCAGCAGTTACTCGGGGGACAGTTTCTATGGCTACACCTTC
CASSYSGDSFYGYTF
>14|NA|TRBJ2-1|TRBV7-8|NA
TGTGCCAGCAGCTTAAATCTGGACTACAATGAGCAGTTCTTC
CASSLNLDYNEQFF
>15|TRBD2|TRBJ2-5|TRBV5-1|NA
TGCGCCAGCAGCCCGACTAGCGGGTCACAAGAGACCCAGTACTTC
CASSPTSGSQETQYF
>14|TRBD1|TRBJ2-2|TRBV19|NA
TGTGCCAGTAGAGGGACAGGTGTCACCGGGGAGCTGTTTTTT
CASRGTGVTGELFF
>15|TRBD1|TRBJ1-3|TRBV5-1|few
TGCGCCAGCAGCTGGGGACAGGGTTCAGGAAACACCATATATTTT
CASSWGQGSGNTIYF
>14|NA|TRBJ2-2|TRBV6-5|once
TGTGCCAGCAGTTACAGGGAGAACACCGGGGAGCTGTTTTTT
CASSYRENTGELFF
>15|NA|TRBJ2-5|TRBV5-1|NA
TGCGCCAGCAGCTTGCGGCGGGACTCCCAAGAGACCCAGTACTTC
CASSLRRDSQETQYF
>14|TRBD1|TRBJ2-3|TRBV7-6|NA
TGTGCCAGCAGCCGGGACAGGGGTACAGATACGCAGTATTTT
CASSRDRGTDTQYF
>15|NA|TRBJ2-5|TRBV5-4|NA
TGTGCCAGCAGCCCGGGACCGGGACCAAGAGAAACCCAGTACTTC
CASSPGPGPRETQYF
>15|TRBD2|TRBJ2-7|TRBV6-5|few
TGTGCCAGCAGCCCCCCACTAGCGGGGGTCTACGAGCAGTACTTC
CASSPPLAGVYEQYF
>13|NA|TRBJ1-1|TRBV10-3|NA
TGTGCCATCAGTGGACAGCCGAACACTGAAGCTTTCTTT
CAISGQPNTEAFF
>15|NA|TRBJ2-3|TRBV5-1|NA
TGCGCCAGCAGCTTGTCAACAGGGACCACAGATACGCAGTATTTT
CASSLSTGTTDTQYF
>16|NA|TRBJ1-1|TRBV6-6|few
TGTGCCAGCAGCACAATCTTTGGATCAACGGTACGGGAAGCTTTCTTT
CASSTIFGSTVREAFF
>18|NA|TRBJ1-1|TRBV4-2|NA
TGTGCCAGCAGCCAAGATCGCAGGGGAGTAACCTTAATTGATGAAGCTTTCTTT
CASSQDRRGVTLIDEAFF